This T cell receptor (beta chain) was identified during a study of Ad26.COV2.S vaccination and SARS-CoV-2 variants. This clone was picked up one time. V shed 3 bases and J 1 base; nucleotides not matched to a gene: 6. This CDR3 contains 15 residues. Germline values: CDR1 LNHDA, CDR2 SQIVND (reference sequence). Documented treatment: around 19 received Ad26.COV2.S at low or high dose, single or two shots; 5 received placebo; per-sample allocation not given. The samples date from day 63 after the first vaccine or placebo injection. The table came from immunoSEQ multiplex PCR; TCRdb's copy has only in-frame clones and leaves some out. The sample shows over 400,000 clones, roughly 90% of them seen only once.

This chain joins TRBV19 and TRBJ2-7; 7 bases line up with TRBD2. This sequence was found in a person between 18 and 59 years old who received the Ad26.COV2.S COVID-19 vaccine or a placebo. This specimen consisted of peripheral blood, obtained in a trial of Ad26.COV2.S vaccine versus placebo. CDR3 DNA: TGTGCCAGTAGTATTAATAGCGGGCGTTCCTACGAGCAGTACTTC. It encodes CASSINSGRSYEQYF.